This T cell receptor beta chain was identified during a study of T-cell memory formation after mild COVID-19. One entry per CDR3 protein, called by TCRdb with MiXCR from the 5' RACE reads. The table has roughly 110,000 distinct CDR3 sequences, approximately 17% seen once. This CDR3 contains 16 residues. V lost 4 bases and J lost 7, with 17 bases in between. The germline V gene encodes CDR1 MGHRA and CDR2 YSYEKL. The sequencing sample was made of PBMCs or a T cell subset sorted from them (not recorded which). This clonotype was sampled from an adult woman who had mild COVID-19 (a few samples of this study predate the infection). Cell type and time point are not known. The chain recombines TRBV4-1 with TRBJ1-6; no clear D. This CDR3 reads CASSLTLKRANSPLHF. CDR3 coding DNA: TGCGCCAGCAGCCTGACGCTTAAACGAGCAAATTCACCCCTCCACTTT.